These 25 T cell receptor beta chains came from one sample sequenced in a study of CD4+ T cells in melanoma. Only in-frame clones appear in the TCRdb table, and some are missing; sequencing was by immunoSEQ multiplex PCR. The profile covers about 11,000 clones, with about 70% appearing a single time and approximately 10% taken by the ten largest. The sample taken for sequencing was cells from a culture (not recorded whether cultured in vitro). These receptors were taken from a human donor with melanoma.

This chain connects TRBV11-2 to TRBJ2-3; 13 bases agree with TRBD2. Germline values: CDR1 SGHAT, CDR2 FQNNGV. Trimming at V came to 2 bases and at J to 6 bases, leaving 8 bases not matched to a gene. The length of the CDR3 is 17 residues. The CDR3 DNA reads TGTGCCAGCAGCTTAACCACTAGCGGGGGGGGTACGGATACGCAGTATTTT. It yields the protein CASSLTTSGGGTDTQYF.

The chain is built from TRBV2 and TRBJ1-5, with a possible D match to TRBD1 (5 bases). Looked up from germline, CDR1 is SNHLY and CDR2 is FYNNEI. V was clipped by 6 bases and J by 5 bases, with 17 bases between them. This CDR3 contains 15 residues. The CDR3 region has the DNA TGTGCCAGCAGCCGACAGTTTCTTGCGGATCAGCCCCAGCATTTT. It yields the protein CASSRQFLADQPQHF.

The CDR3 region has the DNA TGCGCCAGCAGTGTAGTCAGGGCAGGTTTAGACGAGCAGTACTTC. Protein: CASSVVRAGLDEQYF. V usage is TRBV10-2 and J usage is TRBJ2-7; D possibly corresponds to TRBD1 (5 bases). V lost 4 bases and J lost 5, with 18 bases in between. The CDR3 contains 15 residues. The germline V gene has CDR1 WSHSY and CDR2 SAAADI.

The chain carries TRBV12-2 and TRBJ1-4. TRBV12-2 is reported as a pseudogene. This CDR3 comprises 16 residues. CDR3 sequence: CANRWLGWCENEKLFF. CDR3 coding DNA: TGTGCAAATCGCTGGCTGGGTTGGTGCGAAAATGAAAAACTGTTTTTT.

The chain links TRBV27 to TRBJ1-2; 9 nucleotides line up with TRBD1. The CDR3 has 18 residues. Germline assignment: CDR1 MNHEY and CDR2 SMNVEV (reference sequence). The J segment lost 4 bases and the V segment lost 0 bases, leaving 12 bases of the junction unmatched. CDR3 sequence: CASSLSGTGLPPRYGYTF. DNA for the CDR3: TGTGCCAGCAGTTTATCTGGGACAGGGCTTCCTCCCCGCTATGGCTACACCTTC.

The CDR3: CASSFAGGGSYTF. The CDR3 DNA sequence: TGTGCCAGCAGTTTCGCGGGGGGCGGAAGCTACACCTTC. The rearrangement uses TRBV27 and TRBJ1-2, with a possible D match to TRBD1 (6 bases). V was cut by 3 bases and J by 9 bases, with 14 bases left in between. Looked up from germline, CDR1 is MNHEY and CDR2 is SMNVEV (reference sequence). The CDR3 runs to 13 residues.

The chain carries TRBV30 and TRBJ2-1, with 11 bases that match TRBD1. The CDR3 is 16 amino acids. Germline trimming cut 2 bases from V and 6 bases from J; bases unmatched to any gene: 9. CDR1 is GTSNPN, CDR2 SVGIG, per germline (reference sequence). Here the CDR3 DNA reads TGTGCCTGGAGTAAAAAACGGGACAGGGGGTTCAATGAGCAGTTCTTC. Residues: CAWSKKRDRGFNEQFF.

V gene TRBV4-2 combines with J gene TRBJ2-1; TRBD1 might be the D (6 bases). Germline loops: CDR1 LGHNA, CDR2 YNFKEQ. Trimming stripped 4 bases from V and 6 bases from J, with 16 bases between. The CDR3 is made up of 15 amino acids. CDR3 sequence (DNA): TGTGCCAGCAGCCTCCAGACAGGTAAGCGCAATGAGCAGTTCTTC. Its protein product is CASSLQTGKRNEQFF.

The chain combines TRBV5-1 with TRBJ2-7, with D possibly matching TRBD1 (6 bases). Trimming left V 4 bases short and J 6 bases short, with 20 bases between. The CDR3 is 15 amino acids. Germline V gene data show CDR1 as SGHRS and CDR2 as YFSETQ. CDR3 protein: CASSRETGQHGEQYF. CDR3 in DNA: TGCGCCAGCAGCCGCGAGACAGGACAGCACGGCGAGCAGTACTTC.

This clone was detected only a few times. The chain carries TRBV11-2 and TRBJ1-4, with D maybe TRBD1 (5 bases). Germline-derived CDR1 and CDR2 are SGHAT and FQNNGV. The CDR3 covers 16 residues. Between the trimmed V and J ends, which lost 7 bases and 0 bases, there was a span of 15 bases. CDR3 amino acids: CASNSRGSATNEKLFF. The CDR3 DNA reads TGTGCCAGCAACTCAAGGGGTTCTGCAACTAATGAAAAACTGTTTTTT.

The chain links TRBV5-1 to TRBJ2-3; a possible D gene is TRBD2 (7 bases). The germline V and J ends were trimmed by 0 bases and 2 bases, with 13 bases remaining between them. Germline V gene data show CDR1 as SGHRS and CDR2 as YFSETQ. The CDR3 extends over 16 amino acids. CDR3 loop: CASSLGRGGYTDTQYF. CDR3 nucleotides: TGCGCCAGCAGCTTGGGTAGGGGGGGTTACACAGATACGCAGTATTTT.

The rearrangement uses TRBV25-1 and TRBJ1-5; tentative D call: TRBD1 (5 bases). This CDR3 region has 11 residues. V lost 8 bases, J lost 6 bases, and 8 bases lay in between. Germline values: CDR1 MGHDK, CDR2 SYGVNS. The CDR3 coding sequence is TGTGCCAGCGGGGGGGGTCAGCCCCAGCATTTT. Translated, it gives CASGGGQPQHF.

By proportion, this clone is medium-sized. The chain links TRBV9 to TRBJ1-1; unclear D gene. The CDR3 runs to 10 residues. The germline V gene encodes CDR1 SGDLS and CDR2 YYNGEE. The V and J ends lost 3 bases and 8 bases respectively, with 5 bases between them. CDR3 loop: CASSGGEAFF. CDR3 DNA: TGTGCCAGCAGCGGTGGGGAAGCTTTCTTT. Complete variable domain (other parts from reference TRBV9 and TRBJ1-1): DSGVTQTPKHLITATGQRVTLRCSPRSGDLSVYWYQQSLDQGLQFLIQYYNGEERAKGNILERFSAQQFPDLHSELNLSSLELGDSALYFCASSGGEAFFGQGTRLTVV.

V gene TRBV7-2 combines with J gene TRBJ2-3; the match to TRBD2 covers 9 bases. The CDR3 covers 17 residues. V was clipped by 5 bases and J by 6 bases; unmatched bases: 15. In germline, CDR1 is SGHTA, CDR2 FQGNSA. CDR3 coding DNA: TGTGCCAGCAGCCGATCCTCAGCGGGGGGCCTGTCGGATACGCAGTATTTT. It specifies CASSRSSAGGLSDTQYF.

This chain links TRBV5-1 with TRBJ2-3; tentatively, D is TRBD1 (6 bases). The germline V and J ends were trimmed by 2 bases and 0 bases, with 13 bases remaining between them. Germline V gene data show CDR1 as SGHRS and CDR2 as YFSETQ. The length of the CDR3 is 16 residues. The CDR3 region is CASSLPGTTSTDTQYF. Written as DNA, the CDR3 is TGCGCCAGCAGCTTACCCGGGACAACTAGCACAGATACGCAGTATTTT.

This clone has more than one count but fewer than ten. V usage is TRBV4-2 and J usage is TRBJ2-3, with D uncertain. V lost 1 base to trimming and J lost 2 bases, with 4 bases between them. The CDR3 contains 13 residues. The germline CDR1 and CDR2 sequences are LGHNA and YNFKEQ. CDR3 sequence reads: CASSQGPTDTQYF. The CDR3 coding sequence is TGTGCCAGCAGCCAAGGACCCACAGATACGCAGTATTTT.

The chain carries TRBV6-5 and TRBJ1-2; D may be TRBD1 (6 bases). CDR3 length equals 15 residues. The germline V and J ends were trimmed by 7 bases and 3 bases, with 18 bases remaining between them. CDR1 is MNHEY, CDR2 SVGAGI, per germline. The CDR3 is CASKETGTYDYGYTF. The CDR3 DNA sequence: TGTGCCAGCAAAGAAACCGGGACATACGACTATGGCTACACCTTC.

The chain is built from TRBV9 and TRBJ2-1; D gene ambiguous. V was clipped by 0 bases and J by 5 bases, with 6 bases between them. The germline gives CDR1 SGDLS, CDR2 YYNGEE. CDR3 size: 13 residues. The CDR3 is CASSVATDNEQFF. The DNA of the CDR3 is TGTGCCAGCAGCGTAGCGACCGACAATGAGCAGTTCTTC.

The V and J genes are TRBV18 and TRBJ2-5; no definite D call. The CDR3 covers 14 residues. V lost 2 bases to trimming and J lost 2 bases, with 9 bases between them. CDR1 and CDR2 from the germline V gene are KGHSH and LQKENI. CDR3 in amino acids: CASSPFTGQETQYF. In nucleotides, the CDR3 is TGTGCCAGCTCACCATTTACGGGTCAAGAGACCCAGTACTTC.

This chain uses TRBV6-5 with TRBJ1-2; D is undetermined. Deletions cut 6 bases from V and 0 bases from J, with 8 bases between. CDR1 and CDR2 (germline): MNHEY, SVGAGI. The CDR3 loop spans 13 amino acids. DNA for the CDR3: TGTGCCAGCAGCTTTTTGGCTAACTATGGCTACACCTTC. Translated: CASSFLANYGYTF.

This clone came up once. This sequence joins TRBV5-5 and TRBJ1-3; D may be TRBD1 (6 bases). This CDR3 contains 16 residues. Per the germline V gene, CDR1 is SGHKS and CDR2 is YYEKEE (reference sequence). Between the trimmed V and J ends, which lost 3 bases and 0 bases, there was a span of 13 bases. CDR3 sequence: CASSSYVGGSGNTIYF. The CDR3 DNA follows: TGTGCCAGCAGCTCTTATGTAGGGGGCTCTGGAAACACCATATATTTT.

This sequence joins TRBV2 and TRBJ1-1; unclear D gene. The CDR3 totals 14 residues. Looked up from germline, CDR1 is SNHLY and CDR2 is FYNNEI. The germline V and J ends were trimmed by 4 bases and 2 bases, with 11 bases remaining between them. This CDR3 reads CASSVYGGNTEAFF. In nucleotides, the CDR3 is TGTGCCAGCAGTGTGTACGGCGGTAACACTGAAGCTTTCTTT.

The V gene is TRBV4-1, the J gene TRBJ2-1, with 12 bases matching TRBD2. J lost 0 bases, V lost 3 bases, and 6 bases had no gene match. This CDR3 spans 18 amino acids. Per the germline V gene, CDR1 is MGHRA and CDR2 is YSYEKL. The CDR3: CASSQAGLAGSSYNEQFF. DNA of the CDR3: TGCGCCAGCAGCCAGGCCGGACTAGCGGGGAGCTCCTACAATGAGCAGTTCTTC.

The rearrangement links TRBV5-4 to TRBJ2-6, with no clear D. Germline V gives CDR1 SGHNT, CDR2 YYREEE (reference sequence). V was clipped by 1 base and J by 0 bases, with 5 bases between them. The CDR3 is 15 amino acids. CDR3 amino acids: CASSLSGSGANVLTF. CDR3 bases: TGTGCCAGCAGCTTGTCAGGCTCTGGGGCCAACGTCCTGACTTTC.

The chain recombines TRBV5-1 with TRBJ2-2; D remains ambiguous. This CDR3 is built from 15 residues. Per the germline V gene, CDR1 is SGHRS and CDR2 is YFSETQ. The V gene lost 4 bases and the J gene lost 1 base, with 11 bases spanning the gap. This chain's CDR3 is CASSLRQVNTGELFF. The DNA for the CDR3 is TGCGCCAGCAGCCTCCGACAAGTGAACACCGGGGAGCTGTTTTTT.